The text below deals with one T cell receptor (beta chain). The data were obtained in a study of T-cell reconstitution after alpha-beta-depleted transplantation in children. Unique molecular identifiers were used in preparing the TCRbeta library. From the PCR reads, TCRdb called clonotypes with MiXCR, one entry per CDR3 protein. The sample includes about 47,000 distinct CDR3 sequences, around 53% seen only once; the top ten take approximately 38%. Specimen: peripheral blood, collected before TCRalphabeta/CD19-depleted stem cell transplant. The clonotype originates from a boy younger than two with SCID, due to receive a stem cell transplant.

The CDR3 reads CASSFPGIDEQYF. The CDR3 DNA follows: TGTGCCAGCAGCTTTCCGGGGATCGACGAGCAGTACTTC. This sequence joins TRBV5-5 and TRBJ2-7, with D maybe TRBD2 (5 bases). The V gene's germline CDR1 is SGHKS and CDR2 YYEKEE (reference sequence). The CDR3 contains 13 residues. Trimming took 2 bases from V and 5 from J, leaving 11 bases between them.